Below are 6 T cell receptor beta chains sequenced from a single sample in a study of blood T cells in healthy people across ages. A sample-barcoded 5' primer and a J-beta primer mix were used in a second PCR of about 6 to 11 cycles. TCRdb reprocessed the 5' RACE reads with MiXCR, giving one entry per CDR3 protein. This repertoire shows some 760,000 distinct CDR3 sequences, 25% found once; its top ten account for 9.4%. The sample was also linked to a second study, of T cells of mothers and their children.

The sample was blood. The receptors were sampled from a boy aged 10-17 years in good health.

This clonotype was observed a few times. CDR3 sequence (DNA): TGTGCCAGCAGCTTAGAGCAGGGGGCTGGCACAGATACGCAGTATTTT. It yields the protein CASSLEQGAGTDTQYF. The chain has TRBV7-9 and TRBJ2-3, with 8 nucleotides matching TRBD1. The CDR3 is 16 residues long. The germline V gene encodes CDR1 SEHNR and CDR2 FQNEAQ (reference sequence). V was clipped by 1 base and J by 1 base; unmatched bases: 4.

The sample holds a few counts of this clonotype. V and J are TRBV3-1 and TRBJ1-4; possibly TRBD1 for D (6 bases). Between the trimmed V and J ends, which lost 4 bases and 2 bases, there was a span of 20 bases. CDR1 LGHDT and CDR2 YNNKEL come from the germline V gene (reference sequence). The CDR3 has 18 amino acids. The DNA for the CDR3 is TGTGCCAGCAGCCCGATCTTGCGCGGGGGGCCGACTAATGAAAAACTGTTTTTT. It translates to CASSPILRGGPTNEKLFF. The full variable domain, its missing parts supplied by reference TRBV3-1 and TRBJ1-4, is DTAVSQTPKYLVTQMGNDKSIKCEQNLGHDTMYWYKQDSKKFLKIMFSYNNKELIINETVPNRFSPKSPDKAHLNLHINSLELGDSAVYFCASSPILRGGPTNEKLFFGSGTQLSVL.

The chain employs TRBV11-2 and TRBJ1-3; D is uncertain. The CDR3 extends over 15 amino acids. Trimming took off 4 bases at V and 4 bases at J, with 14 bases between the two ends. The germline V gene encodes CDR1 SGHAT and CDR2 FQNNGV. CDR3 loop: CASSSSGSLGNTIYF. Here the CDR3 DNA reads TGTGCCAGCAGCTCTAGCGGCTCTCTAGGAAACACCATATATTTT.

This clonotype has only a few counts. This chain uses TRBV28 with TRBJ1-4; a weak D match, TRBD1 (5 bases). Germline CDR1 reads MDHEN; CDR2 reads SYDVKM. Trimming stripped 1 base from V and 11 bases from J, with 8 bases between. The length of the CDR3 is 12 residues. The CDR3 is CASSLSGKKLFF. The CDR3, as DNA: TGTGCCAGCAGTTTATCAGGGAAGAAACTGTTTTTT.

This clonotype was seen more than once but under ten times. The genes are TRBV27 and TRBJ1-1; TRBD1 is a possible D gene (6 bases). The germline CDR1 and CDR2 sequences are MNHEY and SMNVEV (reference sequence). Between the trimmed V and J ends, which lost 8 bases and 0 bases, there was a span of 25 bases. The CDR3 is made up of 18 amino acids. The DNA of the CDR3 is TGTGCCAGCTACCGTCTGGACAGCTTCAATATTATGAACACTGAAGCTTTCTTT. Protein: CASYRLDSFNIMNTEAFF.

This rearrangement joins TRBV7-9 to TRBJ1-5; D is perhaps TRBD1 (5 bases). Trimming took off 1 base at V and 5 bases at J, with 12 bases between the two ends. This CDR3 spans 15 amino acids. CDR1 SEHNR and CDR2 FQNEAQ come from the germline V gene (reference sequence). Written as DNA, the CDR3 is TGTGCCAGCAGCTTAGTTGGTCAGGGTCATCAGCCCCAGCATTTT. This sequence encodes CASSLVGQGHQPQHF.